This T cell receptor (beta chain) was recovered during a study of blood T cells in healthy people across ages. Study overall: About one barcoded TCR beta cDNA was captured per two T cells.

This CDR3 has 13 amino acids. Trimming took off 0 bases at V and 7 bases at J, with 12 bases between the two ends. The germline gives CDR1 DFQATT, CDR2 SNEGSKA (reference sequence). The total RNA that was extracted per sample amounted to at least 5 micrograms. Primed by a sample-barcoded 5' primer and a J-beta primer mix, a second PCR proceeded for about 6 to 12 cycles. MiXCR, run by TCRdb on the 5' RACE reads, gives a single entry per CDR3 protein. The top ten hold 25% to 35% of the sample, which has approximately 790,000 distinct CDR3 sequences, around 62% seen once. The sequence was collected from a man aged 25-40 years in good health. This rearrangement joins TRBV20-1 to TRBJ2-5; weak D call: TRBD2 (5 bases). The sequencing input was blood. In nucleotides, the CDR3 is TGCAGTGCTAGAGATATCACTAGAGGGACCCAGTACTTC. Translation: CSARDITRGTQYF.